The clone carrying this T cell receptor (beta chain) was counted only a few times. Among Cohort 3 donors, those recovered had two negative PCRs, clearance, or symptom resolution. The data are from a study of blood T cell repertoires in COVID-19. Per the authors' pipeline: Scientists estimated how many nucleated cells there were by amplifying reference gene primers. Sequenced by immunoSEQ multiplex PCR; TCRdb stores in-frame clones only, minus some. V and J calls and clone size are as listed in that table; D and trimming were resolved from the DNA. Altogether around 250,000 clones are present, around nine tenths being singletons, with the ten largest covering about 1.5%. The CDR3 length is 12 residues. Germline CDR1 and CDR2: SQVTM and ANQGSEA. The germline V and J ends were trimmed by 4 bases and 1 base, with 7 bases remaining between them.

V usage is TRBV29-1 and J usage is TRBJ1-1; no clear D. This clonotype was obtained from a woman between 50 and 59 years old who had recovered from COVID-19. The sample was PBMCs or T cells enriched from blood (not recorded which). The DNA for the CDR3 is TGCAGCGTTGTATGGCAGAACACTGAAGCTTTCTTT. It encodes CSVVWQNTEAFF.